This entry describes one TCR beta chain. Clones were sequenced by immunoSEQ multiplex PCR, and TCRdb holds only the in-frame ones, with some missing. Of fewer than 75,000 clones in the sample, approximately 93% are singletons; the top ten hold approximately 0.27%. This specimen comes from a study of technical replicates of blood from four donors. J gave up 6 bases and V 1 base, and 4 bases lay outside the gene matches. Per the germline V gene, CDR1 is SEHNR and CDR2 is FQNEAQ (reference sequence). The CDR3 is 15 residues long. This sequence was found in a human donor in good health. This chain uses TRBV7-9 with TRBJ2-2, with 8 positions matching TRBD1. Sequenced material: T cells isolated from PBMCs. Here the CDR3 reads CASSLGQGIAGELFF. The CDR3 DNA reads as TGTGCCAGCAGCTTAGGACAGGGGATTGCCGGGGAGCTGTTTTTT. The whole variable domain, remainder taken from reference TRBV7-9 and TRBJ2-2, is DTGVSQNPRHKITKRGQNVTFRCDPISEHNRLYWYRQTLGQGPEFLTYFQNEAQLEKSRLLSDRFSAERPKGSFSTLEIQRTEQGDSAMYLCASSLGQGIAGELFFGEGSRLTVL.